Below are 7 T cell receptor beta chains sequenced from a single sample in a study of cytomegalovirus exposure and HLA in healthy donors. It was with 60 Vbeta and 13 Jbeta primers that the PCR ran. Assay: immunoSEQ multiplex PCR; the TCRdb copy retains only in-frame clones and omits some. The top ten hold roughly 18% of the sample, which has about 38,000 clones, roughly 64% seen once. The sample taken for sequencing was PBMCs. Receptor source: a man over 45 in good health and CMV-seropositive.

The chain uses TRBV4-2 and TRBJ1-2; no definite D call. With 1 base removed from V and 0 bases from J, the gap between germline ends came to 6 bases. The germline gives CDR1 LGHNA, CDR2 YNFKEQ. This CDR3 has 14 amino acids. The CDR3 reads CASSQVAANYGYTF. CDR3 DNA: TGTGCCAGCAGCCAAGTCGCAGCTAACTATGGCTACACCTTC.

This clone was observed a single time. The chain recombines TRBV2 with TRBJ2-1; 13 bases line up with TRBD2. V gave up 8 bases and J gave up 6 bases; unmatched junction bases: 10. Germline CDR1 SNHLY, CDR2 FYNNEI. CDR3 length: 16 amino acids. CDR3 loop: CASLLPGLAGRNEQFF. CDR3 DNA sequence: TGTGCCAGCCTGTTGCCGGGACTAGCGGGGCGCAATGAGCAGTTCTTC.

The rearrangement joins TRBV9 to TRBJ2-2; the D gene is possibly TRBD2 (5 bases). The germline V gene has CDR1 SGDLS and CDR2 YYNGEE. The V and J ends lost 0 bases and 7 bases respectively, with 13 bases between them. This CDR3 has 15 residues. Here the CDR3 reads CASSVDPGVVGELFF. The DNA of the CDR3 is TGTGCCAGCAGCGTAGACCCCGGGGTAGTCGGGGAGCTGTTTTTT.

The chain employs TRBV6-5 and TRBJ1-2; D possibly corresponds to TRBD1 (5 bases). This CDR3 has 14 residues. CDR1 and CDR2 from the germline V gene are MNHEY and SVGAGI. V lost 9 bases and J 1 base, leaving 15 bases between the germline ends. The CDR3 loop reads CASMGLKLNYGYTF. CDR3 nucleotides: TGTGCCAGTATGGGACTCAAGCTTAACTATGGCTACACCTTC.

The CDR3 reads CASSPTPTGVLGEQYF. The CDR3 nucleotides read TGCGCCAGCAGCCCGACTCCGACAGGGGTGCTTGGGGAGCAGTACTTC. The rearrangement links TRBV5-1 to TRBJ2-7, with 8 bases identical to TRBD1. With V trimmed by 4 bases and J by 7 bases, 16 bases remained unmatched. CDR1 is SGHRS and CDR2 is YFSETQ in the germline V gene. The CDR3 is 16 residues long.

This clone appeared a few times. The chain is built from TRBV9 and TRBJ1-2; D is perhaps TRBD1 (6 bases). CDR1 and CDR2 from the germline V gene are SGDLS and YYNGEE. The V end lost 3 bases, the J end lost 4 bases, and 31 bases lay between the germline ends. The CDR3 contains 20 residues. CDR3 nucleotide sequence: TGTGCCAGCAGCGGGGGAATCCACAGGGATCCCCCCCCTCCAAGCTATGGCTACACCTTC. Its protein is CASSGGIHRDPPPPSYGYTF. Variable domain in full (rest from reference TRBV9 and TRBJ1-2): DSGVTQTPKHLITATGQRVTLRCSPRSGDLSVYWYQQSLDQGLQFLIQYYNGEERAKGNILERFSAQQFPDLHSELNLSSLELGDSALYFCASSGGIHRDPPPPSYGYTFGSGTRLTVV.

The chain links TRBV14 to TRBJ1-1; D not certain. Per the germline V gene, CDR1 is SGHDN and CDR2 is FVKESK. The V end lost 0 bases, the J end lost 4 bases, and 9 bases lay between the germline ends. There are 14 residues in the CDR3. This chain's CDR3 is CASSQDGVRTEAFF. DNA for the CDR3: TGTGCCAGCAGCCAAGACGGGGTTCGCACTGAAGCTTTCTTT.